These T cell receptor beta chains were read from a single sample in a study of cytomegalovirus exposure and HLA in healthy donors. Libraries were prepared by immunoSEQ multiplex PCR; TCRdb keeps only in-frame clonotypes and omits some of them. Counted here are some 180,000 clones, around 80% occurring once; the ten biggest clones make up about 1.5%. The specimen was PBMCs. The receptors were sampled from a man aged 18 to 29 in good health and CMV-seronegative. Each CDR3 is given with its conserved first and last residue. The D gene is left open where the match is weak. Clone size is given for some rows only: seen once, a few or many times, or a class if the clone is expanded.

j_call: TRBJ1-3; clone_size: -; v_call: TRBV19; d_call: -; cdr3_nt: TGTGCCAGTAGTGCCGGGATGAACTCTGGAAACACCATATATTTT; cdr3_aa: CASSAGMNSGNTIYF
j_call: TRBJ2-5; clone_size: -; v_call: TRBV4-3; d_call: TRBD2; cdr3_nt: TGCGCCAGCAGCCAAGATTGGGGACTAGCGGGAGGTGGGGAGACCCAGTACTTC; cdr3_aa: CASSQDWGLAGGGETQYF
j_call: TRBJ2-1; clone_size: -; v_call: TRBV9; d_call: TRBD2; cdr3_nt: TGTGCCAGCAGCGTATCTAGCGGCTACTACAATGAGCAGTTCTTC; cdr3_aa: CASSVSSGYYNEQFF
j_call: TRBJ2-3; clone_size: -; v_call: TRBV4-2; d_call: -; cdr3_nt: TGTGCCAGCAGCCAAGATCGTTCGACTGCCTTAGATACGCAGTATTTT; cdr3_aa: CASSQDRSTALDTQYF
j_call: TRBJ2-5; clone_size: -; v_call: TRBV11-2; d_call: TRBD1; cdr3_nt: TGTGCCAGCAGCGATAGACAGGGGGGAGAGACCCAGTACTTC; cdr3_aa: CASSDRQGGETQYF
j_call: TRBJ2-2; clone_size: -; v_call: TRBV4-3; d_call: -; cdr3_nt: TGCGCCAGCAGCCATTGGGGCCGTTCGGGCGGGGAGCTGTTTTTT; cdr3_aa: CASSHWGRSGGELFF
j_call: TRBJ1-2; clone_size: -; v_call: TRBV14; d_call: -; cdr3_nt: TGTGCCAGCAGCCAGATCCCCGACAGCCGGTACACCTTC; cdr3_aa: CASSQIPDSRYTF
j_call: TRBJ2-1; clone_size: -; v_call: TRBV6-5; d_call: -; cdr3_nt: TGTGCCAGCAGTTACTCGTTGGCGGGTTCGTACAATGAGCAGTTCTTC; cdr3_aa: CASSYSLAGSYNEQFF
j_call: TRBJ2-7; clone_size: -; v_call: TRBV19; d_call: -; cdr3_nt: TGTGCCACTACGGACTGGACCTACGAGCAGTACTTC; cdr3_aa: CATTDWTYEQYF
j_call: TRBJ2-5; clone_size: many; v_call: TRBV9; d_call: -; cdr3_nt: TGTGCCAGCAGCCCCAACCAAGAGACCCAGTACTTC; cdr3_aa: CASSPNQETQYF
j_call: TRBJ2-5; clone_size: -; v_call: TRBV7-2; d_call: -; cdr3_nt: TGTGCCAGCAGCCATCCCCTCGGCCAAGAGACCCAGTACTTC; cdr3_aa: CASSHPLGQETQYF
j_call: TRBJ2-7; clone_size: -; v_call: TRBV29-1; d_call: TRBD1; cdr3_nt: TGCAGCGTCGTAATCAAGACAGGGGTCTCCTACGAGCAGTACTTC; cdr3_aa: CSVVIKTGVSYEQYF
j_call: TRBJ1-4; clone_size: -; v_call: TRBV6-5; d_call: TRBD1; cdr3_nt: TGTGCCAGCAGTGGACAGGGGAGTGTCGAAAAACTGTTTTTT; cdr3_aa: CASSGQGSVEKLFF
j_call: TRBJ2-3; clone_size: -; v_call: TRBV27; d_call: TRBD2; cdr3_nt: TGTGCCAGCAGTTTGGACGGGGGGGACACAGATACGCAGTATTTT; cdr3_aa: CASSLDGGDTDTQYF
j_call: TRBJ2-3; clone_size: -; v_call: TRBV6-5; d_call: -; cdr3_nt: TGTGCCAGCAGTTACTCGAGCGGAACTAGCACAGATACGCAGTATTTT; cdr3_aa: CASSYSSGTSTDTQYF
j_call: TRBJ2-7; clone_size: -; v_call: TRBV18; d_call: -; cdr3_nt: TGTGCCAGCTCACCGCCAGGGCCCTCCTACGAGCAGTACTTC; cdr3_aa: CASSPPGPSYEQYF
j_call: TRBJ2-3; clone_size: -; v_call: TRBV6-5; d_call: TRBD2; cdr3_nt: TGTGCCAGCGGGATAGCGGGGGCCGGGGATACGCAGTATTTT; cdr3_aa: CASGIAGAGDTQYF
j_call: TRBJ2-1; clone_size: -; v_call: TRBV10-1; d_call: TRBD2; cdr3_nt: TGCGCTAGCAGTGGGACTAGCTGCTCCTACAATGAGCAGTTCTTC; cdr3_aa: CASSGTSCSYNEQFF
j_call: TRBJ1-2; clone_size: -; v_call: TRBV30; d_call: -; cdr3_nt: TGTGCCTGGAGTCTAATAGCTAACTATGGCTACACCTTC; cdr3_aa: CAWSLIANYGYTF
j_call: TRBJ2-5; clone_size: -; v_call: TRBV7-2; d_call: TRBD2; cdr3_nt: TGTGCCAGCCGCAGGTTTAGCGGGTCACAAGAGACCCAGTACTTC; cdr3_aa: CASRRFSGSQETQYF
j_call: TRBJ2-3; clone_size: -; v_call: TRBV4-3; d_call: -; cdr3_nt: TGCGCCAGCAGCCAAGATCTGACTCTCACAGATACGCAGTATTTT; cdr3_aa: CASSQDLTLTDTQYF
j_call: TRBJ2-2; clone_size: -; v_call: TRBV9; d_call: TRBD2; cdr3_nt: TGTGCCAGCAGCGTGGGACTAACGAACACCGGGGAGCTGTTTTTT; cdr3_aa: CASSVGLTNTGELFF
j_call: TRBJ1-2; clone_size: -; v_call: TRBV13; d_call: -; cdr3_nt: TGTGCCAGCAGCTTAGCAGGAGGGCCCTATGGCTACACCTTC; cdr3_aa: CASSLAGGPYGYTF
j_call: TRBJ2-1; clone_size: -; v_call: TRBV7-2; d_call: -; cdr3_nt: TGTGCCAGCAGCTTAGTCGGTTACAATGAGCAGTTCTTC; cdr3_aa: CASSLVGYNEQFF
j_call: TRBJ1-1; clone_size: -; v_call: TRBV7-9; d_call: TRBD1; cdr3_nt: TGTGCCAGCAGCCTAGACAGGGCCTTAGCTGAAGCTTTCTTT; cdr3_aa: CASSLDRALAEAFF
j_call: TRBJ2-2; clone_size: -; v_call: TRBV19; d_call: TRBD1; cdr3_nt: TGTGCCAGTAGACAAAATCAGGCAGGGGGCGCGAGGGCCGGGGAGCTGTTTTTT; cdr3_aa: CASRQNQAGGARAGELFF
j_call: TRBJ1-2; clone_size: few; v_call: TRBV30; d_call: -; cdr3_nt: TGTGCCTGGAGTTGGGGGGATGTATATGGCTACACCTTC; cdr3_aa: CAWSWGDVYGYTF
j_call: TRBJ2-3; clone_size: -; v_call: TRBV5-6; d_call: -; cdr3_nt: TGTGCCAGCAGCTTGATGGCTCGGGCAGATACGCAGTATTTT; cdr3_aa: CASSLMARADTQYF
j_call: TRBJ2-7; clone_size: -; v_call: TRBV7-2; d_call: TRBD1; cdr3_nt: TGTGCCAGCAGCTACAGACAGGGTTTCAGCGAGCAGTACTTC; cdr3_aa: CASSYRQGFSEQYF
j_call: TRBJ2-3; clone_size: -; v_call: TRBV15; d_call: TRBD2; cdr3_nt: TGTGCCACCAGCAGATTACGGACTAGCGGGATTAGCACAGATACGCAGTATTTT; cdr3_aa: CATSRLRTSGISTDTQYF
j_call: TRBJ1-2; clone_size: -; v_call: TRBV18; d_call: -; cdr3_nt: TGTGCCAGCTCACCACCGTCATCAGGGAATGGCTACACCTTC; cdr3_aa: CASSPPSSGNGYTF
j_call: TRBJ1-2; clone_size: -; v_call: TRBV27; d_call: -; cdr3_nt: TGTGCCAGCAGTTCACCACCTCGGCCAGGGCCTGGCTACACCTTC; cdr3_aa: CASSSPPRPGPGYTF
j_call: TRBJ2-1; clone_size: -; v_call: TRBV14; d_call: TRBD2; cdr3_nt: TGTGCCAGCAGCCTCCGTAGACTAGCGGGTAACAATGAGCAGTTCTTC; cdr3_aa: CASSLRRLAGNNEQFF
j_call: TRBJ2-3; clone_size: -; v_call: TRBV27; d_call: -; cdr3_nt: TGTGCCAGCAGTGCCCCCCTTCGGGGCACAGATACGCAGTATTTT; cdr3_aa: CASSAPLRGTDTQYF
j_call: TRBJ2-4; clone_size: -; v_call: TRBV9; d_call: TRBD1; cdr3_nt: TGTGCCAGCAGCCCTACGACAGGGGCCAAAAACATTCAGTACTTC; cdr3_aa: CASSPTTGAKNIQYF
j_call: TRBJ2-3; clone_size: -; v_call: TRBV5-1; d_call: TRBD2; cdr3_nt: TGCGCCAGCAGCTCTCTAGCGGGGGGCACAGATACGCAGTATTTT; cdr3_aa: CASSSLAGGTDTQYF
j_call: TRBJ1-1; clone_size: once; v_call: TRBV4-2; d_call: -; cdr3_nt: TGTGCCAGCAGCCTTAACGAAGGGGAGGCCACTGAAGCTTTCTTT; cdr3_aa: CASSLNEGEATEAFF
j_call: TRBJ2-2; clone_size: -; v_call: TRBV5-1; d_call: TRBD1; cdr3_nt: TGCGCCAGCAGCTCGACAGGGTCCAACACCGGGGAGCTGTTTTTT; cdr3_aa: CASSSTGSNTGELFF
j_call: TRBJ2-1; clone_size: -; v_call: TRBV10-3; d_call: TRBD1; cdr3_nt: TGTGCCATCAGTGACCGACAGGGGGTTAGCTCCTACAATGAGCAGTTCTTC; cdr3_aa: CAISDRQGVSSYNEQFF
j_call: TRBJ1-2; clone_size: once; v_call: TRBV15; d_call: -; cdr3_nt: TGTGCCACCAGCAGAGACAGGGGAAGTGCCTATGGCTACACCTTC; cdr3_aa: CATSRDRGSAYGYTF
j_call: TRBJ1-2; clone_size: few; v_call: TRBV5-4; d_call: -; cdr3_nt: TGTGCCAGCAGCTCTGACAGGACCAACTATGGCTACACCTTC; cdr3_aa: CASSSDRTNYGYTF
j_call: TRBJ2-7; clone_size: few; v_call: TRBV7-2; d_call: -; cdr3_nt: TGTGCCAGCAGCCCACGCCGGGACTCAAGGGAGCAGTACTTC; cdr3_aa: CASSPRRDSREQYF